A selection of T cell receptor beta chains follows, all from one sample in a study of blood T cell repertoires in COVID-19. This table comes from immunoSEQ multiplex PCR, and its TCRdb copy is limited to in-frame clones, with some not included. The sample holds some 300,000 clones, 86% seen once. Material: peripheral blood. These receptors all stem from a woman in her seventies with COVID-19, enrolled during active disease. CDR3s leave out the opening cysteine and the closing phenylalanine or tryptophan. Each record gives: J gene, V gene, CDR3 protein.

j_call: TRBJ1-1; v_call: TRBV14; cdr3_aa: ASSLWGGSTEAF
j_call: TRBJ2-1; v_call: TRBV5-1; cdr3_aa: ASSLMGLINEQF
j_call: TRBJ2-3; v_call: TRBV19; cdr3_aa: ASTSTSGTDTQY
j_call: TRBJ1-2; v_call: TRBV19; cdr3_aa: ASSRRDGYT
j_call: TRBJ2-2; v_call: TRBV24-1; cdr3_aa: ATSDWGETGELF
j_call: TRBJ1-1; v_call: TRBV27; cdr3_aa: ASSRGYGTEAF
j_call: TRBJ1-4; v_call: TRBV5-1; cdr3_aa: ASSLGDRGNEKLF
j_call: TRBJ2-7; v_call: TRBV5-1; cdr3_aa: ASSWTGSQASYEQY
j_call: TRBJ2-3; v_call: TRBV5-1; cdr3_aa: ASSTRGGVDTQY
j_call: TRBJ1-1; v_call: TRBV27; cdr3_aa: ASSLYSRDRDTEAF
j_call: TRBJ2-7; v_call: TRBV21-1; cdr3_aa: ASSTPHGTGNAYEQY
j_call: TRBJ1-5; v_call: TRBV30; cdr3_aa: AWGDRGIQPQH
j_call: TRBJ1-1; v_call: TRBV5-6; cdr3_aa: ASSIGQRLYTEAF
j_call: TRBJ2-1; v_call: TRBV13; cdr3_aa: ASSFGQGRHEQF
j_call: TRBJ2-2; v_call: TRBV12-3/TRBV12-4; cdr3_aa: ASSLGLAGELF
j_call: TRBJ2-5; v_call: TRBV7-8; cdr3_aa: ASSLGVGPYKETQY
j_call: TRBJ2-1; v_call: TRBV6-5; cdr3_aa: ASSYSGGVDEQF
j_call: TRBJ2-7; v_call: TRBV18; cdr3_aa: ASSTPTGGEQY
j_call: TRBJ1-2; v_call: TRBV2; cdr3_aa: ASSEMGTGVSNYGYT
j_call: TRBJ2-5; v_call: TRBV7-2; cdr3_aa: ASSPGLRQETQY
j_call: TRBJ1-2; v_call: TRBV6-6; cdr3_aa: ASSSEQGNYGYT
j_call: TRBJ1-4; v_call: TRBV15; cdr3_aa: ATSPSGLIDQLF
j_call: TRBJ1-2; v_call: TRBV25-1; cdr3_aa: ASSIPAGVGVYGYT
j_call: TRBJ2-7; v_call: TRBV3-1/TRBV3-2; cdr3_aa: ASSQNRGYEQY
j_call: TRBJ2-3; v_call: TRBV29-1; cdr3_aa: SVLGGTAGKDSTDTQY
j_call: TRBJ1-6; v_call: TRBV19; cdr3_aa: ASSASGGSRRTLH
j_call: TRBJ1-4; v_call: TRBV18; cdr3_aa: ASSPRVQPGQGNEKLF
j_call: TRBJ2-6; v_call: TRBV5-1; cdr3_aa: ASSLSGDAGANVLT
j_call: TRBJ1-2; v_call: TRBV5-1; cdr3_aa: ASSPGQAPNYGYT
j_call: TRBJ1-4; v_call: TRBV7-9; cdr3_aa: ASRPGGEKLF
j_call: TRBJ2-3; v_call: TRBV7-2; cdr3_aa: ASSPGGGTDTQY
j_call: TRBJ1-6; v_call: TRBV2; cdr3_aa: ASTETGNYNSPLH
j_call: TRBJ1-6; v_call: TRBV7-8; cdr3_aa: ASTSDRPPFDYNSPLH
j_call: TRBJ2-3; v_call: TRBV28; cdr3_aa: ASTFWRERPDTQY
j_call: TRBJ1-2; v_call: TRBV2; cdr3_aa: ASSYARGPNYGYT
j_call: TRBJ2-2; v_call: TRBV27; cdr3_aa: ASSLFSMGQGATGELF
j_call: TRBJ1-1; v_call: TRBV21-1; cdr3_aa: ASSKPGQGNTEAF
j_call: TRBJ2-1; v_call: TRBV7-3; cdr3_aa: ASSSDRATYNEQF
j_call: TRBJ2-7; v_call: TRBV27; cdr3_aa: ASSQTGTGGASYEQY
j_call: TRBJ1-2; v_call: TRBV28; cdr3_aa: ASSPRTGFYGYT
j_call: TRBJ1-6; v_call: TRBV30; cdr3_aa: AWSAGQGSSLH
j_call: TRBJ2-2; v_call: TRBV11-3; cdr3_aa: ASSLSGPKTGELF
j_call: TRBJ1-4; v_call: TRBV19; cdr3_aa: ASWPYGTTTNEKLF
j_call: TRBJ2-5; v_call: TRBV19; cdr3_aa: ASSITGRGEETQY
j_call: TRBJ1-5; v_call: TRBV4-1; cdr3_aa: ASSQEIRGGSQPQH
j_call: TRBJ2-1; v_call: TRBV19; cdr3_aa: ASRTRGGKNEQF
j_call: TRBJ2-3; v_call: TRBV10-2; cdr3_aa: ASSPLSGDTDTQY
j_call: TRBJ2-2; v_call: TRBV9; cdr3_aa: ASSVRAGGRNTGELF
j_call: TRBJ1-2; v_call: TRBV19; cdr3_aa: ASSIDSQGYGYT
j_call: TRBJ1-1; v_call: TRBV7-2; cdr3_aa: ASSLELTRNHEAF
j_call: TRBJ2-5; v_call: TRBV4-1; cdr3_aa: ASSQEGLGEAQY